This T cell receptor beta chain appears in the sequencing data of a study of control samples from healthy donors and cancer patients. With respect to this clone: One end of the junction varies from germline; a read error may be responsible.

TCRdb's copy holds only in-frame clones and misses some; the assay was immunoSEQ multiplex PCR. The sample has about 150,000 clones; just under 95% are singletons. Germline CDR1 ENHRY, CDR2 SYGVKD. The CDR3 is 14 residues long. Specimen: PBMCs. This TCR derives from a man aged 55 to 70 with colorectal cancer. The chain employs TRBV10-3 and TRBJ1-1; D not resolved. The CDR3 protein is CAIKERADDTEAFF. DNA of the CDR3: TGTGCCATCAAAGAAAGGGCGGACGACACGGAAGCTTTCTTT.